The T cell receptor (beta chain) under discussion was sequenced for a study of cytotoxic CD8 clonotypes in ibrutinib-treated CLL. Germline V gene sequence: CDR1 MNHNS, CDR2 SASEGT. V was cut by 1 base and J by 5 bases, with 14 bases left in between. This CDR3 has 15 residues. Data came from immunoSEQ multiplex PCR; TCRdb stores just in-frame clones and leaves some out. The table lists over 95,000 clones, about 53% of them singletons. The sequences come from PBMCs, collected after 24 months of ibrutinib treatment. The gene calls are TRBV6-1 and TRBJ1-1; weak D call: TRBD1 (6 bases). The clonotype was recovered from a human donor with chronic lymphocytic leukemia. Written as DNA, the CDR3 is TGTGCCAGCAGTGAAGTTTGGGGGGGGCGGACTGAAGCTTTCTTT. Translated: CASSEVWGGRTEAFF.